Listed below are T cell receptor beta chains from one sample, sequenced in a study of OX40 agonist ivuxolimab in advanced cancers. Clones were read by immunoSEQ multiplex PCR, and TCRdb kept only the in-frame ones, dropping some. The sample records roughly 45,000 clones, roughly 81% being singletons. The source was CD4+ or CD8+ T cells sorted from blood, collected in a trial of the OX40 agonist ivuxolimab. The source is an adult with an advanced solid tumor such as melanoma, head and neck, liver or kidney cancer. CDR3s include the opening cysteine and the closing phenylalanine or tryptophan. D genes are given only for firm matches. Some rows mark clone size as missing; the rest say once, few, many or name a class of expanded clone.

>TRBV5-4|TRBD1|TRBJ1-3|NA
CASSFGGQGMSGNTIYF
TGTGCCAGCAGCTTTGGGGGACAGGGGATGTCCGGAAACACCATATATTTT
>TRBV15|NA|TRBJ2-7|NA
CATSRETVSYEQYF
TGTGCCACCAGCAGAGAGACAGTCTCCTACGAGCAGTACTTC
>TRBV7-9|TRBD1|TRBJ2-7|NA
CASSLVGTEEQYF
TGTGCCAGCAGCTTAGTAGGGACAGAAGAGCAGTACTTC
>TRBV5-6|NA|TRBJ1-1|NA
CASSLGQYWTEAFF
TGTGCCAGCAGCTTGGGGCAGTATTGGACTGAAGCTTTCTTT
>TRBV2|NA|TRBJ2-7|NA
CASSERYAPHEQYF
TGTGCCAGCAGTGAGCGTTACGCACCCCACGAGCAGTACTTC
>TRBV6-5|NA|TRBJ2-7|many
CASSYSIWGEQYF
TGTGCCAGCAGTTACTCGATTTGGGGAGAGCAGTACTTC
>TRBV19|NA|TRBJ2-3|NA
CASSIGRGPGDTQYF
TGTGCCAGTAGTATAGGCCGTGGACCGGGAGATACGCAGTATTTT
>TRBV9|TRBD2|TRBJ2-1|NA
CASSVVGSGIYNEQFF
TGTGCCAGCAGCGTAGTGGGTAGCGGGATCTACAATGAGCAGTTCTTC
>TRBV19|NA|TRBJ1-5|NA
CASSILPPRQPQHF
TGTGCCAGTAGCATCCTCCCCCCTAGGCAGCCCCAGCATTTT
>TRBV11-3|NA|TRBJ2-5|NA
CASSLTQETQYF
TGTGCCAGCAGCTTAACTCAGGAGACCCAGTACTTC
>TRBV6-5|NA|TRBJ2-1|NA
CASSLDRYNEQFF
TGTGCCAGCAGTTTGGACAGATACAATGAGCAGTTCTTC
>TRBV6-5|TRBD1|TRBJ2-5|NA
CASSYKTGGRLETQYF
TGTGCCAGCAGTTACAAGACAGGGGGCAGACTTGAGACCCAGTACTTC
>TRBV11-2|NA|TRBJ2-2|few
CASSRQFANTGELFF
TGTGCCAGCAGTCGACAGTTCGCGAACACCGGGGAGCTGTTTTTT
>TRBV6-1|TRBD1|TRBJ1-5|NA
CASREFNRGDLSNQPQHF
TGTGCCAGCAGAGAATTTAACAGGGGTGACCTTAGCAATCAGCCCCAGCATTTT
>TRBV6-5|TRBD1|TRBJ1-2|NA
CASGPGQGSAYGYTF
TGTGCCAGCGGCCCGGGACAGGGGTCGGCTTATGGCTACACCTTC
>TRBV10-1|TRBD1|TRBJ1-5|NA
CASSDRGLNQPQHF
TGCGCCAGCAGTGACAGGGGGCTCAATCAGCCCCAGCATTTT
>TRBV4-3|NA|TRBJ2-7|NA
CASSLGHLDFLSEQYF
TGCGCCAGCAGCCTGGGACATTTGGACTTTCTGTCCGAGCAGTACTTC
>TRBV7-8|TRBD2|TRBJ2-7|NA
CASSARLAGGPFGSYEQYF
TGTGCCAGCAGCGCCAGACTAGCGGGAGGGCCCTTCGGTTCCTACGAGCAGTACTTC
>TRBV7-2|TRBD2|TRBJ2-5|NA
CASSLIRMGLAGETQYF
TGTGCCAGCAGCTTAATAAGGATGGGACTAGCTGGCGAGACCCAGTACTTC
>TRBV29-1|TRBD1|TRBJ2-5|NA
CSVDSGGALETQYF
TGCAGCGTTGATTCAGGGGGTGCATTAGAGACCCAGTACTTC
>TRBV11-3|NA|TRBJ2-1|once
CASSLLTSTVEQFF
TGTGCCAGCAGCCTGTTGACTAGTACCGTTGAGCAGTTCTTC
>TRBV2|TRBD2|TRBJ2-2|NA
CASSPGTSDTGELFF
TGTGCCAGCAGCCCCGGGACTAGTGACACCGGGGAGCTGTTTTTT
>TRBV7-8|NA|TRBJ1-1|NA
CASSLGLVSYTEAFF
TGTGCCAGCAGCTTAGGCTTGGTCTCATACACTGAAGCTTTCTTT
>TRBV18|TRBD1|TRBJ2-5|NA
CASSRNGQGTEETQYF
TGTGCCAGCTCACGGAACGGACAGGGGACGGAAGAGACCCAGTACTTC
>TRBV2|NA|TRBJ2-4|few
CASTAVGLQYF
TGTGCCAGCACAGCAGTAGGCCTTCAGTACTTC
>TRBV7-9|NA|TRBJ1-2|few
CASSLLYRDTANYGYTF
TGTGCCAGCAGCCTGCTATACCGGGACACAGCTAACTATGGCTACACCTTC
>TRBV28|NA|TRBJ1-4|few
CASSLLGVATNEKLFF
TGTGCCAGCAGTTTATTAGGGGTCGCAACTAATGAAAAACTGTTTTTT
>TRBV6-5|NA|TRBJ1-1|once
CASSYQGRNTEAFF
TGTGCCAGCAGTTACCAGGGGAGAAACACTGAAGCTTTCTTT
>TRBV5-6|NA|TRBJ1-1|NA
CASSHRLPGKGEAFF
TGTGCCAGCAGTCACAGACTTCCCGGCAAAGGTGAAGCTTTCTTT
>TRBV6-5|NA|TRBJ2-4|once
CASSVDRAQNIQYF
TGTGCCAGCAGCGTCGACCGGGCTCAAAACATTCAGTACTTC
>TRBV4-3|NA|TRBJ1-4|once
CASSQEPPEGTQKLFF
TGCGCCAGCAGCCAAGAACCCCCGGAGGGGACCCAAAAACTGTTTTTT
>TRBV9|TRBD2|TRBJ2-7|NA
CASSVGGSRTSAYEQYF
TGTGCCAGCAGCGTAGGAGGATCAAGAACTAGCGCCTACGAGCAGTACTTC
>TRBV7-8|NA|TRBJ2-1|few
CASSLGVVTDNEQFF
TGTGCCAGCAGCTTAGGCGTCGTGACTGACAATGAGCAGTTCTTC
>TRBV10-3|NA|TRBJ2-2|NA
CATSESNLPTGELFF
TGTGCCACCAGTGAGTCCAACTTACCCACCGGGGAGCTGTTTTTT
>TRBV11-2|NA|TRBJ2-7|NA
CASRLPFRYDEQYF
TGTGCCAGCAGATTACCGTTCCGTTACGACGAGCAGTACTTC
>TRBV5-1|NA|TRBJ1-4|few
CASSLQGANEKLFF
TGCGCCAGCAGCTTGCAGGGTGCTAATGAAAAACTGTTTTTT
>TRBV9|NA|TRBJ1-1|few
CASSNTEAFF
TGTGCCAGCAGCAACACTGAAGCTTTCTTT
>TRBV18|NA|TRBJ1-5|NA
CASSPSRQGNSRGNQPQHF
TGTGCCAGCTCACCATCCCGGCAGGGGAATTCACGGGGCAATCAGCCCCAGCATTTT
>TRBV7-8|TRBD2|TRBJ2-1|NA
CASSLGTSGINEQFF
TGTGCCAGCAGCTTAGGGACTAGCGGGATTAATGAGCAGTTCTTC
>TRBV11-2|NA|TRBJ1-1|NA
CASSLEWDTEAFF
TGTGCCAGCAGCTTAGAATGGGACACTGAAGCTTTCTTT